The T cell receptor beta chain described here comes from a study of early T cells in non-severe SARS-CoV-2 infection. Study summary: It was bulk RNA from unsorted whole blood that was sequenced, and the chains were unpaired. Regarding the study as a whole: There was a bias toward anti-spike CD8 responses in VDJdb matching, which missed private and CD4 specificities.

The CDR3 loop spans 14 amino acids. The germline gives CDR1 SGHDT, CDR2 YYEEEE. Trimming took off 6 bases at V and 7 bases at J, with 14 bases between the two ends. As for this clonotype: As yet, its antigen is unknown.

Researchers tagged individual cDNA molecules with unique molecular identifiers. TCRdb reanalysed the 5' RACE reads using MiXCR and keeps one entry per CDR3 protein. Here the sample spans more than 20,000 distinct CDR3 sequences, 4% to 5% being singletons. The V and J genes are TRBV5-6 and TRBJ1-6; no clear D gene. This receptor was identified in an adult who was a healthcare worker with PCR-confirmed SARS-CoV-2 infection or an uninfected control (not recorded which). Sequencing was done on a sample of whole blood. The CDR3 DNA sequence: TGTGCCAGCAAAACGACGGATGGAAATTCACCCCTCCACTTT. Its translation: CASKTTDGNSPLHF.